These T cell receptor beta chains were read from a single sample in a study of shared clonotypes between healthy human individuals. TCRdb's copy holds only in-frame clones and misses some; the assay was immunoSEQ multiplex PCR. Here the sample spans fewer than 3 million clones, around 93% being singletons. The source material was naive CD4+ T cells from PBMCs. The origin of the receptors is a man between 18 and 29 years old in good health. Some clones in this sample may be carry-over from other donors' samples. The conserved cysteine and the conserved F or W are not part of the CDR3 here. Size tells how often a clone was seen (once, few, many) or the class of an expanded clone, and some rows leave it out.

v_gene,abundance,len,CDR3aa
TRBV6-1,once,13,ASSESVGQVYGYT
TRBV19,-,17,ASSIEGGGAKVTKNIQY
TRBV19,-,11,ATSAGTGGRRY
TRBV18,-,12,ASSPTSGSSEQY
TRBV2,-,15,ASSVRTGRVSGTEAF
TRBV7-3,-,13,ASSLLAGTTDTQY
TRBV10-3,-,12,AISETSIAGELF
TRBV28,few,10,ASSQIGEKLF
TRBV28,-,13,ASWGGTATYNEQF
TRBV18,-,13,ASSPGVRGAYEQY
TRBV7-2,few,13,ASRVAGRTPGELF
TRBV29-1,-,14,SVRGLSGSGSYEQY
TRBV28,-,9,ASNSPYEQY
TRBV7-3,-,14,ASSLLTSGGTDTQY
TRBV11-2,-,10,ASSWDGAGYT
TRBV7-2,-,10,ASRSLAHEQF
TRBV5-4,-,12,ASSPGTRDYEQY
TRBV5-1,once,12,ASSLSTHTDTQY
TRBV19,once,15,ASSIPSGRPYQETQY
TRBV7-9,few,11,ASSLTGLSELF
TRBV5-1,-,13,ASSLGYGDLNGYT
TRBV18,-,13,ASSLDATRGGGYT
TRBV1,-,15,TSSQGLTGPSNQPQH
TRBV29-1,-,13,SVEVAGRSYNEQF
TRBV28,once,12,ASRFVAGDNEQY
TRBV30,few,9,AWSSRREQF
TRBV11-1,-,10,ASKKSGNTIY
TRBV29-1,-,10,SVEARQATQY
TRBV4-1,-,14,ASSPLSERLNTEAF
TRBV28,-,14,ASRSSGRLVIEKLF
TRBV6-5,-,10,ASSYSTGEAF
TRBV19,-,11,ASSILDSRGYT
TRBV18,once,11,ASHAAGGGEQY
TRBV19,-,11,ASSIGQGYEQY
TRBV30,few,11,AWDRGLGQPQH
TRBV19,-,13,ASSLDGKGHQPQH
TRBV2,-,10,ASRTHTDGYT
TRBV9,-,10,ASSARQETQY
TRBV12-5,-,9,ASGLLNEQF
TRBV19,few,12,ASSIEQGTQPQH
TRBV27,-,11,ASSPRGGYGYT
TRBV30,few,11,AWSVGRNTEAF